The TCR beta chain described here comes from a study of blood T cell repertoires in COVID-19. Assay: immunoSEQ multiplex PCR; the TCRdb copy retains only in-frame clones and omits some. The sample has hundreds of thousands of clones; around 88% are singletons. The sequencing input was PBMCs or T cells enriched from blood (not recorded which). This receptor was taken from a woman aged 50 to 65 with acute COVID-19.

CDR3 loop: CASSQDLGAGAEDTQYF. The CDR3 DNA sequence: TGTGCCAGCAGCCAAGATCTTGGAGCGGGAGCGGAAGATACGCAGTATTTT. The V gene is TRBV3-1 (or the pseudogene TRBV3-2), the J gene TRBJ2-3, with 8 bases matching TRBD2. J gave up 5 bases and V 0 bases, and 10 bases lay outside the gene matches. Germline V lookup: CDR1 LGHDT, CDR2 YNNKEL (reference sequence). This CDR3 contains 17 residues.